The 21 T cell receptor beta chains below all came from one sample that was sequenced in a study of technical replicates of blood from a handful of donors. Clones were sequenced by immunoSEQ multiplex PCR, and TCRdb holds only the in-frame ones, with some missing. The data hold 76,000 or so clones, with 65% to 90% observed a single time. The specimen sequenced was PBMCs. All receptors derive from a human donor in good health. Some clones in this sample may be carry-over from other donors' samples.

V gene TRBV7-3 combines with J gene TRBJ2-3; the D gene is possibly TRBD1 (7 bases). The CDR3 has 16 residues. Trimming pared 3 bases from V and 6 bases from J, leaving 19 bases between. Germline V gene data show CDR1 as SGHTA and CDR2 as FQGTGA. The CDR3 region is CASSFSQGGGSDTQYF. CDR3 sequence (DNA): TGTGCCAGCAGCTTTTCCCAGGGGGGTGGTTCGGATACGCAGTATTTT.

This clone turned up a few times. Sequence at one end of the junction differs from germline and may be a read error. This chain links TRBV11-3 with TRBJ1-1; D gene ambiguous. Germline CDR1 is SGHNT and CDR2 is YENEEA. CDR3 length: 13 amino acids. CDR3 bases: TGTGCCAGCAGCATAGATACCGGAGGTGAAGCTTTCTTT. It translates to CASSIDTGGEAFF.

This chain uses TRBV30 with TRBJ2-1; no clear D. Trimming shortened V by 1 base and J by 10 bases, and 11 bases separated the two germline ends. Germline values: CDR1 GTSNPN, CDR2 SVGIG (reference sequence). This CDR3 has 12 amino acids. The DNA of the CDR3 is TGTGCCTGGAGTGGTGTACAGTACGAGCAGTTCTTC. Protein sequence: CAWSGVQYEQFF.

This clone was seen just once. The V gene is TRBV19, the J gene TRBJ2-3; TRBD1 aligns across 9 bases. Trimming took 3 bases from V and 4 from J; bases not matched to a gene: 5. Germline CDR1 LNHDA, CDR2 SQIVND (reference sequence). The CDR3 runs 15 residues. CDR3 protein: CASSMTGGYADTQYF. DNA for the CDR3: TGTGCCAGTAGTATGACAGGGGGTTATGCAGATACGCAGTATTTT.

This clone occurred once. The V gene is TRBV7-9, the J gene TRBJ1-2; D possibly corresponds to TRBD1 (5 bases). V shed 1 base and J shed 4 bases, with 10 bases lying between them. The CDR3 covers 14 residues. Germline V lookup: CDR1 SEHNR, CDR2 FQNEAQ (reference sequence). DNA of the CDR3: TGTGCCAGCAGCTTAGATGCAGGGCTCTATGGCTACACCTTC. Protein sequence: CASSLDAGLYGYTF.

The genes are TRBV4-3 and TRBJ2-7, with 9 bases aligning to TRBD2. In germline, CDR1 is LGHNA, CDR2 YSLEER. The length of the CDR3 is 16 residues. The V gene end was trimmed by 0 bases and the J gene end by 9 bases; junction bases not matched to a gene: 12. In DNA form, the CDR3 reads TGCGCCAGCAGCCAAGATCTCCCGGGACTAGCTCTTGGGCAGTACTTC. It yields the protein CASSQDLPGLALGQYF.

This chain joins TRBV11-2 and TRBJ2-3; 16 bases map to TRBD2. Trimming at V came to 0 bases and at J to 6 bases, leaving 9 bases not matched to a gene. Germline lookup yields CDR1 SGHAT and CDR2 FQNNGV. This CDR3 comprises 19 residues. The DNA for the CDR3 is TGTGCCAGCAGCTTAGATTCCGGGACTAGCGGGAGGGCTGGGGATACGCAGTATTTT. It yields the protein CASSLDSGTSGRAGDTQYF.

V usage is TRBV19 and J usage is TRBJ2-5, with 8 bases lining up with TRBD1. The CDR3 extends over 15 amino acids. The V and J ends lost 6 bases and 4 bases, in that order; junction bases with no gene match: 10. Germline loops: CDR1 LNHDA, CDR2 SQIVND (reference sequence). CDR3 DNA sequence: TGTGCCAGTAGCTTAGGACAGGGAGGACGAGAGACCCAGTACTTC. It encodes CASSLGQGGRETQYF. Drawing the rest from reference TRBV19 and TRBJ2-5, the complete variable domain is DGGITQSPKYLFRKEGQNVTLSCEQNLNHDAMYWYRQDPGQGLRLIYYSQIVNDFQKGDIAEGYSVSREKKESFPLTVTSAQKNPTAFYLCASSLGQGGRETQYFGPGTRLLVL.

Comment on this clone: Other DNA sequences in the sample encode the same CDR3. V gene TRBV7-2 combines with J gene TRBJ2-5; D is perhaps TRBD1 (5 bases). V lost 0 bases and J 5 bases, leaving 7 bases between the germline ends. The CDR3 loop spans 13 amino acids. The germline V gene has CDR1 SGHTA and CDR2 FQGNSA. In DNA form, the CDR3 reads TGTGCCAGCAGCTTAGCAGGGGCTGAGACCCAGTACTTC. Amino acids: CASSLAGAETQYF.

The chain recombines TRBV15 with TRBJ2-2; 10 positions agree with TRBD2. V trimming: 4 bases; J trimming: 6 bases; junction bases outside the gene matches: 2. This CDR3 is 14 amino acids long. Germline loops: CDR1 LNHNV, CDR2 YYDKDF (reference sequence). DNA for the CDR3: TGTGCCACCAGCAAAGGACTAGCGGCCGGGGAGCTGTTTTTT. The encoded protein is CATSKGLAAGELFF.

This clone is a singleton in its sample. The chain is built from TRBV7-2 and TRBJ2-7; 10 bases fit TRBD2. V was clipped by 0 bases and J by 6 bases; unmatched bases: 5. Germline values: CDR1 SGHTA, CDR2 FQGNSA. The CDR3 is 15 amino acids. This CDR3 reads CASSLALAGVSEQYF. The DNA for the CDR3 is TGTGCCAGCAGCTTAGCGCTAGCGGGAGTGAGCGAGCAGTACTTC.

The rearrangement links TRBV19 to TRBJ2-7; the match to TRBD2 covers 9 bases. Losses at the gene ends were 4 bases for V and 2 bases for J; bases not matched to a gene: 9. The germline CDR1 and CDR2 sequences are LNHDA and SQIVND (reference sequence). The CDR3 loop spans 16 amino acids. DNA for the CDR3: TGTGCCAGTAGTACCCTTGAAGCGGGAGGACCCTACGAGCAGTACTTC. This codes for CASSTLEAGGPYEQYF.

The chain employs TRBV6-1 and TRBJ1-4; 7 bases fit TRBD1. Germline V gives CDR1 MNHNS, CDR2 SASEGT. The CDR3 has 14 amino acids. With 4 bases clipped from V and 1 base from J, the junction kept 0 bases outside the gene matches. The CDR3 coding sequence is TGTGCCAGCAGTGCAGGGGGAACTAATGAAAAACTGTTTTTT. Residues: CASSAGGTNEKLFF.

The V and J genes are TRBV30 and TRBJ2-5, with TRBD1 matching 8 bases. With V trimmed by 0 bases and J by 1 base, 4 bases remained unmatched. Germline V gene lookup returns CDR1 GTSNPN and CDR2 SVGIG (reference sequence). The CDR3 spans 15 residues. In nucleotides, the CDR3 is TGTGCCTGGAGTGTACGCAGGGGGCGCCAAGAGACCCAGTACTTC. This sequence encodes CAWSVRRGRQETQYF.

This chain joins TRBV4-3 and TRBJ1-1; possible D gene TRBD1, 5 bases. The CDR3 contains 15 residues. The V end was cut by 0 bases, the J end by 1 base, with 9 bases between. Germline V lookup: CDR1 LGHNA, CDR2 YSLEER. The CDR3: CASSQEGGANTEAFF. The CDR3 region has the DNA TGCGCCAGCAGCCAAGAGGGAGGGGCGAACACTGAAGCTTTCTTT.

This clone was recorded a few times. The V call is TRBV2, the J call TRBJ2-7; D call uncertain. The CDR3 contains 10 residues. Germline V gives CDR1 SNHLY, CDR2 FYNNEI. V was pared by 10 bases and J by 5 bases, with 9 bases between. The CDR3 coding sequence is TGTGCCACCGGTGTCCACGAGCAGTACTTC. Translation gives CATGVHEQYF.

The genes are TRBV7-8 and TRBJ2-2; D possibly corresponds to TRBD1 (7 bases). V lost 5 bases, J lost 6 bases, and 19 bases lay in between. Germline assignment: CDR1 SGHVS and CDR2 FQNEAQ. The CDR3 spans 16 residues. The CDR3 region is CASSIRQGGNPGELFF. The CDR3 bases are TGTGCCAGCAGCATTAGACAGGGAGGCAATCCCGGGGAGCTGTTTTTT.

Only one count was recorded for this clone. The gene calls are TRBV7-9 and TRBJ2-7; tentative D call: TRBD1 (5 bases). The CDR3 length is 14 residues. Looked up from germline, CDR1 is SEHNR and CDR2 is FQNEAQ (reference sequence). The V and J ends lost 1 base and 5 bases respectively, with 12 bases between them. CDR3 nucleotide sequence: TGTGCCAGCAGCTTAGGGGTAGTGACAGACGAGCAGTACTTC. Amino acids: CASSLGVVTDEQYF.

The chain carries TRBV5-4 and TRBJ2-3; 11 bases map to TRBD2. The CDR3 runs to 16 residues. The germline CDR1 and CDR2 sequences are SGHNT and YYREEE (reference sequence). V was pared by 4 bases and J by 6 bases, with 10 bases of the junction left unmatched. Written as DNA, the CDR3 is TGTGCCAGCAGCGCCTCCATAGCGGGGGGGATGGATACGCAGTATTTT. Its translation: CASSASIAGGMDTQYF.

The CDR3, as DNA: TGTGCCAGTAGTGTGGCCCAGAACACTGAAGCTTTCTTT. Translating it yields CASSVAQNTEAFF. The J gene is TRBJ1-1, the V gene TRBV19; D is uncertain. Germline CDR1 reads LNHDA; CDR2 reads SQIVND (reference sequence). Trimming stripped 5 bases from V and 1 base from J, with 8 bases between. The length of the CDR3 is 13 residues.

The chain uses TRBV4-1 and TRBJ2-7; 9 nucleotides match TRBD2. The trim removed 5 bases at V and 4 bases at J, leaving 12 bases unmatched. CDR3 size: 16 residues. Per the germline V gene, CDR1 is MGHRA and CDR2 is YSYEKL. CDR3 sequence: CASSKLKAGGLYEQYF. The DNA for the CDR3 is TGCGCCAGCAGCAAACTGAAAGCGGGAGGCCTTTACGAGCAGTACTTC.